The 16 T cell receptor beta chains below were found in one sample sequenced in a study of cytomegalovirus exposure and HLA in healthy donors. Primers included in the PCR were 60 Vbeta and 13 Jbeta primers. This table comes from immunoSEQ multiplex PCR, and its TCRdb copy is limited to in-frame clones, with some not included. The sample has more than 85,000 clones, about 74% seen once. The sample was PBMCs. These receptors were taken from a woman aged 45-65 years in good health and CMV-seropositive.

The chain has TRBV5-6 and TRBJ2-4; the match to TRBD1 covers 7 bases. Trimming removed 3 bases from V and 9 bases from J; junction bases left unmatched: 12. Germline-derived CDR1 and CDR2 are SGHDT and YYEEEE. This CDR3 region has 15 residues. The CDR3 loop is CASSWEKQGIRIQYF. The CDR3 nucleotides read TGTGCCAGCAGCTGGGAAAAACAGGGGATTCGCATTCAGTACTTC.

The J gene is TRBJ1-3, the V gene TRBV4-2; D is uncertain. This CDR3 region has 16 residues. The germline V gene encodes CDR1 LGHNA and CDR2 YNFKEQ. V was clipped by 1 base and J by 0 bases, with 10 bases between them. The CDR3 reads CASSQGQVISGNTIYF. Here the CDR3 DNA reads TGTGCCAGCAGCCAAGGGCAGGTGATCTCTGGAAACACCATATATTTT.

The rearrangement joins TRBV6-1 to TRBJ1-3; perhaps TRBD1 as D (6 bases). Germline assignment: CDR1 MNHNS and CDR2 SASEGT. The ends were cut back, 4 bases at V and 2 bases at J, with 12 bases in the middle. CDR3 length equals 15 residues. The CDR3 spells CASSAQGIPGNTIYF. CDR3 in DNA: TGTGCCAGCAGTGCACAGGGCATCCCTGGAAACACCATATATTTT.

This chain connects TRBV7-9 to TRBJ2-7; 10 positions agree with TRBD1. Trimming at V came to 4 bases and at J to 5 bases, leaving 11 bases not matched to a gene. There are 16 residues in the CDR3. Germline assignment: CDR1 SEHNR and CDR2 FQNEAQ (reference sequence). CDR3 DNA sequence: TGTGCCAGCAGCTGGGACAGGGGAGGAAACATGGACGAGCAGTACTTC. Its translation: CASSWDRGGNMDEQYF.

V and J are TRBV5-1 and TRBJ2-3, with D possibly TRBD1 on 5 matching bases. V was cut by 0 bases and J by 2 bases, with 7 bases left in between. Germline V gene sequence: CDR1 SGHRS, CDR2 YFSETQ. This CDR3 is 14 amino acids long. The chain's CDR3 is CASSLGRDTDTQYF. The CDR3 DNA follows: TGCGCCAGCAGCTTGGGCAGGGACACAGATACGCAGTATTTT.

This clone has more than one count but fewer than ten. CDR3 residues: CASSLSGGYGYTF. The CDR3 region has the DNA TGTGCCAGCAGCTTAAGCGGGGGCTATGGCTACACCTTC. This rearrangement joins TRBV7-3 to TRBJ1-2; D might be TRBD1 (5 bases). In germline, CDR1 is SGHTA, CDR2 FQGTGA. The germline V and J ends were trimmed by 1 base and 4 bases, with 7 bases remaining between them. The CDR3 is 13 amino acids.

J is TRBJ2-1 and V is TRBV5-1, with a possible D match to TRBD2 (5 bases). Germline CDR1 and CDR2: SGHRS and YFSETQ. The CDR3 runs 15 residues. Trimming removed 0 bases at V and 0 bases at J, with 7 bases between. The CDR3 protein is CASSLGGSSYNEQFF. The CDR3 DNA is TGCGCCAGCAGCTTGGGAGGGAGCTCCTACAATGAGCAGTTCTTC.

This clone was counted between two and nine times. This chain uses TRBV5-4 with TRBJ2-4; D call uncertain. This CDR3 region has 14 residues. Germline V CDR1 and CDR2: SGHNT, YYREEE (reference sequence). V gave up 4 bases and J gave up 7 bases, with 15 bases separating them. This chain's CDR3 is CASSPQKSVNIQYF. DNA of the CDR3: TGTGCCAGCAGCCCACAGAAATCAGTCAACATTCAGTACTTC.

A note on this clone: At one end the junction does not follow the germline gene, possibly because of a read error. This chain joins TRBV6-1 and TRBJ2-7; no clear D gene. Looked up from germline, CDR1 is MNHNS and CDR2 is SASEGT. The CDR3 is made up of 11 amino acids. The CDR3 coding sequence is TGTGCCAGCAGTGTCTCCGACGAGCAGTACTTC. Translating it yields CASSVSDEQYF.

The chain is built from TRBV28 and TRBJ1-2; no firm D call. Per the germline V gene, CDR1 is MDHEN and CDR2 is SYDVKM. The length of the CDR3 is 14 residues. V lost 3 bases to trimming and J lost 4 bases, with 12 bases between them. CDR3 coding DNA: TGTGCCAGCAGTTTGGTTCACGAGGGCTATGGCTACACCTTC. It specifies CASSLVHEGYGYTF.

For the CDR3, the DNA is TGCGCCAGCAGCGCCACGTCGACAGGGGAAGGCGGCTACACCTTC. It translates to CASSATSTGEGGYTF. The chain recombines TRBV5-1 with TRBJ1-2; 8 bases are a match to TRBD1. Germline V gene lookup returns CDR1 SGHRS and CDR2 YFSETQ. Trimming at V came to 4 bases and at J to 8 bases, leaving 13 bases not matched to a gene. CDR3 length: 15 residues. Combining the CDR3 with reference TRBV5-1 and TRBJ1-2 gives the whole variable domain KAGVTQTPRYLIKTRGQQVTLSCSPISGHRSVSWYQQTPGQGLQFLFEYFSETQRNKGNFPGRFSGRQFSNSRSEMNVSTLELGDSALYLCASSATSTGEGGYTFGSGTRLTVV.

V usage is TRBV15 and J usage is TRBJ2-6; 7 nucleotides line up with TRBD1. The trim removed 1 base at V and 4 bases at J, leaving 22 bases unmatched. This CDR3 has 22 amino acids. Germline CDR1 reads LNHNV; CDR2 reads YYDKDF (reference sequence). The CDR3 sequence: CATSRVAMGLDRTSLGANVLTF. Written as DNA, the CDR3 is TGTGCCACCAGCAGAGTTGCGATGGGCCTGGACAGGACGAGCCTCGGGGCCAACGTCCTGACTTTC.

The V and J genes are TRBV7-8 and TRBJ2-3; unclear D gene. Trimming took 5 bases from V and 5 from J, leaving 8 bases between them. The CDR3 runs 12 residues. Germline CDR1 and CDR2: SGHVS and FQNEAQ. CDR3 sequence (DNA): TGTGCCAGCAGCCCGGCAGGAGATACGCAGTATTTT. Translated, it gives CASSPAGDTQYF.

This chain uses TRBV15 with TRBJ2-2, with a possible D match to TRBD1 (5 bases). V was cut by 0 bases and J by 6 bases, with 8 bases left in between. The CDR3 sequence is 14 residues long. Germline V gene data show CDR1 as LNHNV and CDR2 as YYDKDF (reference sequence). CDR3 sequence: CATSRDRGSGELFF. CDR3 DNA sequence: TGTGCCACCAGCAGAGATAGGGGATCCGGGGAGCTGTTTTTT.

This chain uses TRBV15 with TRBJ1-2; 7 bases agree with TRBD1. Germline V lookup: CDR1 LNHNV, CDR2 YYDKDF (reference sequence). V lost 1 base to trimming and J lost 8 bases; unmatched junction nucleotides: 7. The CDR3 is 14 residues long. The CDR3: CATSRGNRGGGYTF. Written as DNA, the CDR3 is TGTGCCACCAGCAGAGGTAACAGGGGAGGAGGCTACACCTTC.

The CDR3 region has the DNA TGTGCCAGCCGGACAGGACCGAACACCGGGGAGCTGTTTTTT. Translating it yields CASRTGPNTGELFF. The rearrangement joins TRBV11-3 to TRBJ2-2; TRBD1 matches at 7 bases. Trimming at V came to 8 bases and at J to 0 bases, leaving 3 bases not matched to a gene. The CDR3 is 14 residues long. Germline CDR1 and CDR2: SGHNT and YENEEA.